The clone carrying this T cell receptor (beta chain) has just a few counts. The assay was immunoSEQ multiplex PCR, and TCRdb's table has in-frame clones only and misses some. Of 50,000 to 70,000 clones listed, roughly two thirds are singletons. This entry is derived from a study of blood T cell repertoires in COVID-19. Trimming took off 6 bases at V and 0 bases at J, with 13 bases between the two ends. The CDR3 has 15 amino acids. Germline lookup yields CDR1 SGHRS and CDR2 YFSETQ. Allocation to cohorts depended on clinical history reported by the participants. Sequenced material: PBMCs or T cells enriched from blood (not recorded which). This chain connects TRBV5-1 to TRBJ2-1, with TRBD2 as a possible D gene (7 bases). The clonotype comes from an older woman who had been exposed to COVID-19. Here the CDR3 DNA reads TGCGCCAGCAAGGGGGAGGGGGTCTCCTACAATGAGCAGTTCTTC. This sequence encodes CASKGEGVSYNEQFF.